This record concerns one T cell receptor beta chain sequence. The data originate from a study of low-dose radiotherapy and immunotherapy resistance in tumors. Overall study context: Cohort 1 was given 0.5 Gy fractions every 2 weeks, 6.5 Gy in total. It was 1 Gy per fraction every two weeks that Cohort 2 received, adding up to 13 Gy over 26 weeks. Administration of intravenous cyclophosphamide at 200 mg/m2 took place every two weeks, one day before radiation and immunotherapy.

Alpha and beta chains were covered, as first-strand cDNA relied on TRAV- and TRBV-specific primers. TCR amplification ran roughly 20 PCR cycles using constant-region and V-primer adapter primers. With in vitro transcription, the isolated mRNA was amplified. One entry per CDR3 protein, called by TCRdb with MiXCR from the reads. This sample has roughly 18,000 distinct CDR3 sequences, with roughly 70% found just once. V dropped 2 bases and J dropped 5 bases, with 15 bases sitting between them. In germline, CDR1 is MNHEY, CDR2 SVGAGI. There are 15 residues in the CDR3. The J gene is TRBJ1-1, the V gene TRBV6-5, with D maybe TRBD1 (5 bases). This clonotype was obtained from a human donor with advanced metastatic prostate, ovarian, gallbladder or colorectal cancer (not recorded which). This table probably holds off-target reads from a library built for another chain. As DNA, the CDR3 is TGTGCCAGCAGTTACGAGTCAGGGAGAGGTACTGAAGCTTTCTTT. This codes for CASSYESGRGTEAFF.